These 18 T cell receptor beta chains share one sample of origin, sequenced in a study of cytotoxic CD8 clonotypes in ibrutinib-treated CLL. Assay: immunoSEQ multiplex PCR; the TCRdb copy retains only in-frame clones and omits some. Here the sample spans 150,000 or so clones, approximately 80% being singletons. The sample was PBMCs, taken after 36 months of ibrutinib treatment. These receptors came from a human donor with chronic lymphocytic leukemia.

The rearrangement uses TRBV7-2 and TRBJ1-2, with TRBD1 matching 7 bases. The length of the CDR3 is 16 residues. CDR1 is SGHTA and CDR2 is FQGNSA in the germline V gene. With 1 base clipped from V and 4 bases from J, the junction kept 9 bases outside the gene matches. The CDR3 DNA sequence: TGTGCCAGCAGCTTAGAGGGGGCAGGCCTCTTCTATGGCTACACCTTC. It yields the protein CASSLEGAGLFYGYTF.

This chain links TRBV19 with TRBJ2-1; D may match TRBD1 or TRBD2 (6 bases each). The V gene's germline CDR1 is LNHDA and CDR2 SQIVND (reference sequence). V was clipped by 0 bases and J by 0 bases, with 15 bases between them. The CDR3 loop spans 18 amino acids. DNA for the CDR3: TGTGCCAGTAGTATAGATCCGGGGGCGGGCTTCTCCTACAATGAGCAGTTCTTC. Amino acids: CASSIDPGAGFSYNEQFF.

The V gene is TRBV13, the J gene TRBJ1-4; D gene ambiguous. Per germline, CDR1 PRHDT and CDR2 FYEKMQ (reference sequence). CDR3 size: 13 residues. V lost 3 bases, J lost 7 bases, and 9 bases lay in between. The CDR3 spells CASSLKNGEKLFF. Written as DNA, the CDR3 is TGTGCCAGCAGCTTGAAGAATGGTGAAAAACTGTTTTTT.

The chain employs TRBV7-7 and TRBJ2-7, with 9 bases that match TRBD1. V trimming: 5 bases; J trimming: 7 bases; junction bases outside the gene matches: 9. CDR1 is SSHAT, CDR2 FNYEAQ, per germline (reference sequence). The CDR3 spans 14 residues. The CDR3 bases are TGTGCCAGCAGCCCCGACAGGGGGGAAGGGGAGCAGTACTTC. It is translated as CASSPDRGEGEQYF.

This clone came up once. The CDR3 reads CASSSTGFSYEQYF. The CDR3 DNA follows: TGTGCCAGCAGCTCGACAGGGTTCTCCTACGAGCAGTACTTC. The gene calls are TRBV5-6 and TRBJ2-7; the match to TRBD1 covers 7 bases. The CDR3 is 14 amino acids. With V trimmed by 3 bases and J by 0 bases, 3 bases remained unmatched. The germline CDR1 and CDR2 sequences are SGHDT and YYEEEE.

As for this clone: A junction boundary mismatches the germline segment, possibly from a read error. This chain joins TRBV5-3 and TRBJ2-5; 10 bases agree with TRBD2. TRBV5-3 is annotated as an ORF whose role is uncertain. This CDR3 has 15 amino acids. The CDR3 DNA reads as TGTGCCAGCAGCTTACAAGCGGGGGGGCGGCAGACCCAGTACTTC. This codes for CASSLQAGGRQTQYF.

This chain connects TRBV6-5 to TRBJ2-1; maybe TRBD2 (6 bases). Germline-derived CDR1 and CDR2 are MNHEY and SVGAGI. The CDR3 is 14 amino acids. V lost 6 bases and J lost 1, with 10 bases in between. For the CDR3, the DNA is TGTGCCAGCAGAGGGACTCCATCCTACAATGAGCAGTTCTTC. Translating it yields CASRGTPSYNEQFF.

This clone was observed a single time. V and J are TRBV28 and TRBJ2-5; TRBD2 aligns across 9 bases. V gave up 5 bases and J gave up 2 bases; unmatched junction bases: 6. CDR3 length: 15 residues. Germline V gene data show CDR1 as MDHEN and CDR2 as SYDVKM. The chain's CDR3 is CASSLGTSWQETQYF. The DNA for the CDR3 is TGTGCCAGCAGTCTCGGGACTAGCTGGCAAGAGACCCAGTACTTC.

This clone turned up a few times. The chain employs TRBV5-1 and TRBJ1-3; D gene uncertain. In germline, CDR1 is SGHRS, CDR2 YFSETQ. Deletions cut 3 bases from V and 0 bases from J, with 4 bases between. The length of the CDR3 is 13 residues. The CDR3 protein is CASSSDSGNTIYF. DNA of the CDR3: TGCGCCAGCAGCTCAGACTCTGGAAACACCATATATTTT.

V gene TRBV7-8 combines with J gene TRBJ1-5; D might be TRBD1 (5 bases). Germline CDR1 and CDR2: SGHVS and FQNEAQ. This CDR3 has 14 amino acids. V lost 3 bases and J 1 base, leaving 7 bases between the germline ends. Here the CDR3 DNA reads TGTGCCAGCAGCTTTCGACAGAGCAATCAGCCCCAGCATTTT. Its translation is CASSFRQSNQPQHF.

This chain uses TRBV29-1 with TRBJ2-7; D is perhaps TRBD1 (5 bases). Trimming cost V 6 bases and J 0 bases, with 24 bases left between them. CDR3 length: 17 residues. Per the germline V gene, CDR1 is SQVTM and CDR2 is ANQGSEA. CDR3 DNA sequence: TGCAGCGTCAAGGTGGTCGACTTGGACAAACGCTCCTACGAGCAGTACTTC. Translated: CSVKVVDLDKRSYEQYF.

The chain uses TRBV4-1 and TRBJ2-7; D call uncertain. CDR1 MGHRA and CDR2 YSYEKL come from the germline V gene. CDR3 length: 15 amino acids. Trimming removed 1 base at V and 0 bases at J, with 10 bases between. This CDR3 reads CASSQGLLPSYEQYF. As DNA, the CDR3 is TGCGCCAGCAGCCAAGGTTTGCTCCCCTCCTACGAGCAGTACTTC.

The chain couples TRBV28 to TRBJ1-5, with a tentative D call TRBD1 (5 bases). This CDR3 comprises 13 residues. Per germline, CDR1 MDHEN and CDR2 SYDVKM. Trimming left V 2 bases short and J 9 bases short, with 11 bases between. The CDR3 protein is CASSLRFGGPQHF. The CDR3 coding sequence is TGTGCCAGCAGTTTAAGGTTTGGGGGGCCCCAGCATTTT.

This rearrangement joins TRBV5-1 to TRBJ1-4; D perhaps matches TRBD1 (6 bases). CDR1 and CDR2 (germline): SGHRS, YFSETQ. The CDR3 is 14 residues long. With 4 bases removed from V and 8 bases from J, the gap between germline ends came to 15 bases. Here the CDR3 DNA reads TGCGCCAGCAGCCGGGACATCGTATTAGAAAAACTGTTTTTT. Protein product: CASSRDIVLEKLFF.

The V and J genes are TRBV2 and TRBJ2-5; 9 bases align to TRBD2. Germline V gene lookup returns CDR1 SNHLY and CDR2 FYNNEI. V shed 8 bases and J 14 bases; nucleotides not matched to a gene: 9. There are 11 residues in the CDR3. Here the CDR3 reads CASSYLAGSYF. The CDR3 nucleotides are TGTGCCAGCTCCTACCTAGCGGGGTCTTACTTC.

As DNA, the CDR3 is TGCGCCAGCAGAGCCGGGACTAGCGGGAGGGATGAGTACTTC. Protein product: CASRAGTSGRDEYF. The chain joins TRBV5-1 to TRBJ2-7; TRBD2 agrees at 16 bases. Germline CDR1 and CDR2: SGHRS and YFSETQ. This CDR3 is built from 14 residues. V trimming: 5 bases; J trimming: 11 bases; junction bases outside the gene matches: 7.

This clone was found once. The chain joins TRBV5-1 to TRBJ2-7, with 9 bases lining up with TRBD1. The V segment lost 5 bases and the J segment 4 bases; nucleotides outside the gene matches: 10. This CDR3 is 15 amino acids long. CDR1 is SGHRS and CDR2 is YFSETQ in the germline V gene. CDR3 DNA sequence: TGCGCCAGCAGGATCGGGCCAGGACAGGGGTACGAGCAGTACTTC. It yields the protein CASRIGPGQGYEQYF. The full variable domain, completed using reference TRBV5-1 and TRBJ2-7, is KAGVTQTPRYLIKTRGQQVTLSCSPISGHRSVSWYQQTPGQGLQFLFEYFSETQRNKGNFPGRFSGRQFSNSRSEMNVSTLELGDSALYLCASRIGPGQGYEQYFGPGTRLTVT.

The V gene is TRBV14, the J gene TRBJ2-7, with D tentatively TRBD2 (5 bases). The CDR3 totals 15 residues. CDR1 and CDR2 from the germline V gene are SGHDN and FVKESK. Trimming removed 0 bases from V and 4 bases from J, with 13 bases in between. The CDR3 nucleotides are TGTGCCAGCAGCCAAGAGCCCCAGAGGGCTTACGAGCAGTACTTC. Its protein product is CASSQEPQRAYEQYF.